This T cell receptor (beta chain) was documented in a study of T cells in Graves' hyperthyroidism and ophthalmopathy. Overall study results and limits: Most thyroid clonotypes with frequency above 0.001 were detected in blood.

Turning to this clonotype: The antigen is unknown.

The germline gives CDR1 SGHAT, CDR2 FQNNGV. Trimming removed 7 bases from V and 3 bases from J, with 9 bases in between. CDR3 length: 13 residues. RNA transcripts yielded amplified TCR beta CDR3 regions. The HTBI primer set was used in a first-round RT-PCR of the TCR CDR3. One entry per CDR3 protein results from TCRdb running MiXCR on the multiplex PCR reads. The table lists roughly 250,000 distinct CDR3 sequences, about 20% of them singletons. Clinicians diagnosed patients from clinical symptoms, serum thyroxine and TRAb, thyroid ultrasound and orbital computed tomography. This chain links TRBV11-2 with TRBJ1-4, with D unclear. The specimen was blood. The source of this sequence is a man aged 25 to 45 with Graves' ophthalmopathy. CDR3 nucleotide sequence: TGTGCCAGCACAAAGGGTCCTAATGAAAAACTGTTTTTT. Translated: CASTKGPNEKLFF.